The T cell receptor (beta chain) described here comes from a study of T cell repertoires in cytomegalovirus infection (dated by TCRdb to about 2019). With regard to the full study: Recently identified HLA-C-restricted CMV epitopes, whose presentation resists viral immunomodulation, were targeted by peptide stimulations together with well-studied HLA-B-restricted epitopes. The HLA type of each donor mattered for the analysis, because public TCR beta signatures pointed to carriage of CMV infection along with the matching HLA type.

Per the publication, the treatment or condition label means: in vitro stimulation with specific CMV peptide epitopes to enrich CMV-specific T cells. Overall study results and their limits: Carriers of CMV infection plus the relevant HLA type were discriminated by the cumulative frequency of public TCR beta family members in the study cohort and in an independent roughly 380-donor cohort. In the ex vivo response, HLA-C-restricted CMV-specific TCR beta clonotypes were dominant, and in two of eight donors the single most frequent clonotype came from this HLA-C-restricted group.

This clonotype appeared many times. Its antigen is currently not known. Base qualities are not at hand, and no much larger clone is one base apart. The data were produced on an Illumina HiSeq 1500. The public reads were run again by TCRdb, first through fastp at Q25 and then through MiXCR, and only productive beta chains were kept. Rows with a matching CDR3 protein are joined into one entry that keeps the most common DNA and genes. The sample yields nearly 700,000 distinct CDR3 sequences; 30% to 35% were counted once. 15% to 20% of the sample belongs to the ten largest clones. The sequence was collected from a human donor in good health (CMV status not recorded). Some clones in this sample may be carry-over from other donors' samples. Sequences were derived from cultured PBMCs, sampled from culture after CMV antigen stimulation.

CDR3 sequence: CASRRGQNTEAFF. Here is the DNA: TGTGCCAGCAGACGGGGACAGAACACTGAAGCTTTCTTT. The chain is assembled from TRBV7-9 and TRBJ1-1; the D gene is perhaps TRBD1, on 6 matching bases. From its cysteine to its phenylalanine, the CDR3 spans 13 amino acids. Of the read, only the CDR3 DNA is kept; its 39 bases are in frame from base 1. Looking up the germline V gene (reference sequence) yields CDR1 SEHNR and CDR2 FQNEAQ. Trimming removed 6 bases from V and 1 base from J, leaving 9 bases between the germline ends.